The sequence of this T cell receptor beta chain was determined in a study of blood T cell repertoires in COVID-19. Study in general: Collection of acute and convalescent COVID-19 samples took place in the United States, Italy and Spain. From T cells, B-cell-depleted T cells, or PBMCs came the material, which was cDNA or gDNA.

In Seattle, patients joined the study during active infection and were tracked longitudinally. Germline values: CDR1 LNHNV, CDR2 YYDKDF (reference sequence). The CDR3 is 14 residues long. V was trimmed by 6 bases and J by 4 bases, leaving 16 bases between them. In the study's own analysis: Estimation of nucleated cell counts relied on the amplification of reference gene primers. Measured with immunoSEQ multiplex PCR; TCRdb has only the in-frame clones, and not every one. D and trimming come from the DNA, and the V and J calls and clone size come from that table. Here the sample spans about 210,000 clones, 65% to 90% being singletons.

The receptor's source is a woman aged 70-85 years with COVID-19, enrolled during active disease. The chain is built from TRBV15 and TRBJ2-7, with D unresolved. The sample consisted of peripheral blood. This chain's CDR3 is CATRMTTTGYEQYF. In DNA, the CDR3 is TGTGCCACCAGGATGACCACGACTGGGTACGAGCAGTACTTC.